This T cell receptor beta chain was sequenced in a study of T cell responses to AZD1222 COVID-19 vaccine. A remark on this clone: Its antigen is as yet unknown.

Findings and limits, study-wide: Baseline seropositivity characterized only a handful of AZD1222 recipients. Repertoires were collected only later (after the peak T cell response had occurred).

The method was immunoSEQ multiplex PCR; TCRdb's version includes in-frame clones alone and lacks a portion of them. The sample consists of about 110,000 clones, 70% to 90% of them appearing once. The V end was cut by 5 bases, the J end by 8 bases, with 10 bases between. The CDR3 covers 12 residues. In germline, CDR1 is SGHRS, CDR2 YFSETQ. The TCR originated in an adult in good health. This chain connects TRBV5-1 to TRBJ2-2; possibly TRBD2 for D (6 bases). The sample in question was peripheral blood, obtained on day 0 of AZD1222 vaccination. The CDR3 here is CASSMRDGELFF. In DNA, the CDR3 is TGCGCCAGCAGTATGCGGGATGGGGAGCTGTTTTTT.